The 13 T cell receptor beta chains below were found in one sample sequenced in a study of blood T cell repertoires in COVID-19. The table came from immunoSEQ multiplex PCR; TCRdb's copy has only in-frame clones and leaves some out. There are 350,000 or so clones in the sample; approximately 91% occur only once, and 1% lies in the top ten. Sequencing was performed on PBMCs or T cells enriched from blood (not recorded which). These receptors were collected from a woman aged 25 to 39 who had been exposed to COVID-19.

This clone was recorded only once. V gene TRBV3-1 (or the pseudogene TRBV3-2) combines with J gene TRBJ2-7; 7 bases are a match to TRBD2. CDR3 length equals 17 residues. V shed 4 bases, J shed 7 bases, and the junction held 19 bases outside the gene matches. CDR1 is LGHDT and CDR2 is YNNKEL in the germline V gene (reference sequence). CDR3 coding DNA: TGTGCCAGCAGCCCCCTAGGGTGGCGGGAGAGGAAAGAGGAGCAGTACTTC. Residues: CASSPLGWRERKEEQYF.

The chain is built from TRBV25-1 and TRBJ2-1, with 9 bases fitting TRBD1. After removal of 1 base from V and 8 bases from J, the junction contained 6 bases not matched to a gene. Per germline, CDR1 MGHDK and CDR2 SYGVNS. The CDR3 sequence is 15 residues long. The DNA for the CDR3 is TGTGCCAGCAGTGAATTCAGGACAGGGGACCATGAGCAGTTCTTC. Its protein is CASSEFRTGDHEQFF.

The chain uses TRBV28 and TRBJ2-5; 10 positions agree with TRBD1. The CDR3 spans 15 residues. Germline lookup yields CDR1 MDHEN and CDR2 SYDVKM. V lost 3 bases, J lost 4 bases, and 5 bases stayed unmatched. The CDR3 protein is CASSLPTGGGETQYF. In DNA form, the CDR3 reads TGTGCCAGCAGTTTGCCGACAGGGGGCGGAGAGACCCAGTACTTC. Full variable domain (remainder filled in from reference TRBV28 and TRBJ2-5): DVKVTQSSRYLVKRTGEKVFLECVQDMDHENMFWYRQDPGLGLRLIYFSYDVKMKEKGDIPEGYSVSREKKERFSLILESASTNQTSMYLCASSLPTGGGETQYFGPGTRLLVL.

A single count supports this clone. The chain links TRBV4-1 to TRBJ1-5; 10 bases match TRBD1. Germline assignment: CDR1 MGHRA and CDR2 YSYEKL. J was trimmed by 5 bases and V by 1 base; bases with no gene match: 8. CDR3 length equals 17 residues. The CDR3 loop is CASSQVGQDRGDQPQHF. The DNA of the CDR3 is TGCGCCAGCAGCCAAGTGGGACAGGACAGGGGGGATCAGCCCCAGCATTTT.

The chain joins TRBV4-2 to TRBJ1-1; D remains unclear. The CDR3 is made up of 14 amino acids. Per germline, CDR1 LGHNA and CDR2 YNFKEQ. Between the trimmed V and J ends, which lost 1 base and 1 base, there was a span of 7 bases. The CDR3 region is CASSQVAANTEAFF. CDR3 bases: TGTGCCAGCAGCCAAGTGGCTGCGAACACTGAAGCTTTCTTT.

The gene calls are TRBV7-8 and TRBJ1-2, with 7 bases aligning to TRBD1. This CDR3 has 15 residues. Germline V CDR1 and CDR2: SGHVS, FQNEAQ. The V and J ends lost 4 bases and 1 base, in that order; junction bases with no gene match: 6. The chain's CDR3 is CASSSTGRDNYGYTF. The CDR3 region has the DNA TGTGCCAGCAGCTCGACAGGGCGAGATAACTATGGCTACACCTTC.

The gene calls are TRBV27 and TRBJ2-7; perhaps TRBD1 as D (6 bases). Trimming took 3 bases from V and 5 from J, leaving 14 bases between them. There are 14 residues in the CDR3. Germline lookup yields CDR1 MNHEY and CDR2 SMNVEV (reference sequence). CDR3 sequence reads: CASSLGISGDEQYF. The CDR3, as DNA: TGTGCCAGCAGTTTGGGCATCTCAGGGGACGAGCAGTACTTC.

The chain employs TRBV5-1 and TRBJ2-1; 7 bases fit TRBD2. Germline CDR1 and CDR2: SGHRS and YFSETQ. The CDR3 has 14 amino acids. The ends lost 4 bases at V and 5 bases at J; junction bases unmatched: 6. This CDR3 is CASSPSGENNEQFF. For the CDR3, the DNA is TGCGCCAGCAGCCCTAGCGGAGAAAACAATGAGCAGTTCTTC.

V and J are TRBV28 and TRBJ1-2; TRBD1 aligns across 9 bases. This CDR3 has 15 amino acids. Germline V CDR1 and CDR2: MDHEN, SYDVKM. The ends lost 5 bases at V and 3 bases at J; junction bases unmatched: 7. CDR3 region: CASSMGQGRHYGYTF. The CDR3 DNA reads TGTGCCAGCAGTATGGGACAGGGAAGACACTATGGCTACACCTTC.

This sequence joins TRBV7-6 and TRBJ2-2; 12 bases match TRBD2. The germline V gene encodes CDR1 SGHVS and CDR2 FNYEAQ. The V segment lost 5 bases and the J segment 4 bases; nucleotides outside the gene matches: 14. This CDR3 has 19 amino acids. This CDR3 is CASSLPTGTSGSLTGELFF. DNA for the CDR3: TGTGCCAGCAGCCTCCCTACCGGGACTAGCGGGTCACTCACCGGGGAGCTGTTTTTT.

V is TRBV5-1 and J is TRBJ2-5, with 12 positions matching TRBD2. This CDR3 comprises 16 residues. Trimming at V came to 4 bases and at J to 2 bases, leaving 6 bases not matched to a gene. Per germline, CDR1 SGHRS and CDR2 YFSETQ. CDR3: CASSASGLAGQETQYF. CDR3 bases: TGCGCCAGCAGCGCCTCCGGACTAGCGGGGCAAGAGACCCAGTACTTC. Using reference TRBV5-1 and TRBJ2-5 for the parts outside the CDR3, the full variable domain is KAGVTQTPRYLIKTRGQQVTLSCSPISGHRSVSWYQQTPGQGLQFLFEYFSETQRNKGNFPGRFSGRQFSNSRSEMNVSTLELGDSALYLCASSASGLAGQETQYFGPGTRLLVL.

The chain is built from TRBV7-8 and TRBJ1-2; possibly TRBD1 for D (5 bases). V shed 5 bases and J shed 10 bases, with 23 bases lying between them. The V gene's germline CDR1 is SGHVS and CDR2 FQNEAQ. This CDR3 is built from 15 residues. CDR3 sequence reads: CASSTSADGGRVYTF. The CDR3 DNA reads TGTGCCAGCAGCACCAGTGCGGATGGGGGGAGGGTCTACACCTTC.

J is TRBJ2-3 and V is TRBV5-8; TRBD1 is a possible D gene (6 bases). Between the trimmed V and J ends, which lost 0 bases and 6 bases, there was a span of 11 bases. The germline gives CDR1 SGHTS, CDR2 YDEGEE. The CDR3 has 14 residues. CDR3 in DNA: TGTGCCAGCAGCTTGGAGACAGGCGGGGATACGCAGTATTTT. Protein: CASSLETGGDTQYF.